Below, one T cell receptor beta chain is given with its context. As yet, its antigen is unknown. Here immunoSEQ multiplex PCR was the method, and the copy in TCRdb shows in-frame clones only, minus some. The table has roughly 76,000 clones, 70% to 90% seen once; the top ten hold roughly 2.7%. These data originate in a study of T cell responses to AZD1222 COVID-19 vaccine. Study-wide background: Analyses pooled second doses at about 4 or about 12 weeks.

Germline CDR1 SQVTM, CDR2 ANQGSEA. The V end was cut by 0 bases, the J end by 6 bases, with 9 bases between. This CDR3 comprises 13 residues. Findings and limits, study-wide: Once two AZD1222 doses were given, Spike-specific TCR breadth and depth went up. Baseline serology detected seropositivity in only six AZD1222 recipients. Epitopes outside B.1.351 and B.1.1.7 mutated regions reportedly drew nearly half of spike TCRs.

The chain has TRBV29-1 and TRBJ1-5; D not certain. The sequence was obtained from an adult in good health. Sequencing was performed on peripheral blood, taken on day 0 of AZD1222 vaccination. CDR3: CSVEDRSGQPQHF. CDR3 DNA sequence: TGCAGCGTTGAAGATCGCAGTGGTCAGCCCCAGCATTTT.